This TCR beta chain was sequenced for a study of CD8 T cells in Susac syndrome. Note on this clonotype: Its antigen is as yet unknown.

RNA in amounts of 0.5 to 1 ug was reverse transcribed with random hexamers. The method of amplification for TCR beta CDR3 was immunoSEQ multiplex PCR, covering 54 Vbeta and 13 Jbeta. MiXCR, run by TCRdb on the immunoSEQ multiplex PCR reads, gives a single entry per CDR3 protein. The repertoire holds more than 200,000 distinct CDR3 sequences, with around nine tenths as singletons. Overall study results and limits: The authors acknowledged that the study's TCR sequencing and HLA analysis involved relatively few individuals.

The multiple sclerosis control group consisted of treatment-naive patients whose relapsing-remitting disease, which was either stable or active, fulfilled revised McDonald criteria. The CDR3 consists of 14 residues. V lost 0 bases and J lost 8, with 14 bases in between. Germline CDR1 SGHDT, CDR2 YYEEEE. Sequencing was done on a sample of CD8+ T cells from PBMCs. The TCR originated in a human donor with multiple sclerosis. The chain uses TRBV5-6 and TRBJ1-2, with D maybe TRBD1 (6 bases). In DNA form, the CDR3 reads TGTGCCAGCAGCTTGGGACACAGGGTGGGAGGCTACACCTTC. Amino acids: CASSLGHRVGGYTF.